A single sample is the source of the 31 T cell receptor beta chains below, sequenced in a study of T cells in tuberculosis. The time point here: new active TB diagnosis, blood taken before or within 7 days of starting treatment. TCRdb's table, derived via immunoSEQ multiplex PCR, lists solely in-frame clones and lacks some. The sample has tens of thousands of clones, about 85% seen once. The sequences come from PBMCs, collected at tuberculosis diagnosis. These receptors originate from an adult with tuberculosis.

The chain carries TRBV11-2 and TRBJ2-3; possible D gene TRBD2, 6 bases. V was pared by 5 bases and J by 11 bases, with 17 bases between. This CDR3 has 13 amino acids. The germline V gene has CDR1 SGHAT and CDR2 FQNNGV. The CDR3 region has the DNA TGTGCCAGCAGCCTCCGGTCGACTAGTAGGCAGTATTTT. It encodes CASSLRSTSRQYF.

The rearrangement uses TRBV5-8 and TRBJ2-7; a possible D gene is TRBD1 (6 bases). The germline V gene encodes CDR1 SGHTS and CDR2 YDEGEE. Trimming removed 5 bases at V and 3 bases at J, with 15 bases between. CDR3 length: 14 residues. The CDR3 nucleotides are TGTGCCAGCAGACTTACAGGGAACTACTACGAGCAGTACTTC. The encoded protein is CASRLTGNYYEQYF. Combining the CDR3 with reference TRBV5-8 and TRBJ2-7 gives the whole variable domain EAGVTQSPTHLIKTRGQQATLRCSPISGHTSVYWYQQALGLGLQFLLWYDEGEERNRGNFPPRFSGRQFPNYSSELNVNALELEDSALYLCASRLTGNYYEQYFGPGTRLTVT.

The J gene is TRBJ2-2, the V gene TRBV10-1; D is uncertain. V lost 5 bases, J lost 4 bases, and 5 bases lay in between. This CDR3 comprises 12 residues. CDR1 is WNHNN, CDR2 SYGVQD, per germline (reference sequence). The CDR3 protein is CASSLGTGELFF. DNA of the CDR3: TGCGCCAGCAGTCTAGGCACCGGGGAGCTGTTTTTT.

The chain couples TRBV6-1 to TRBJ2-7, with TRBD1 identical over 10 bases. V was clipped by 5 bases and J by 4 bases; unmatched bases: 8. Germline V gene lookup returns CDR1 MNHNS and CDR2 SASEGT. The CDR3 contains 15 residues. The CDR3 coding sequence is TGTGCCAGCAGTATTGCGGACAGGGGGTCTTACGAGCAGTACTTC. Translated: CASSIADRGSYEQYF.

The CDR3 protein is CASSSRPGQPFANVLTF. CDR3 DNA: TGTGCCAGCAGCTCCCGCCCCGGACAGCCTTTTGCCAACGTCCTGACTTTC. The chain links TRBV7-7 to TRBJ2-6, with D perhaps matching TRBD1 (6 bases). The CDR3 is made up of 17 amino acids. V was shortened by 4 bases and J by 7 bases, with 20 bases between the two germline ends. Germline lookup yields CDR1 SSHAT and CDR2 FNYEAQ (reference sequence).

V usage is TRBV7-9 and J usage is TRBJ1-1, with 9 bases identical to TRBD1. Germline V lookup: CDR1 SEHNR, CDR2 FQNEAQ (reference sequence). The CDR3 is 14 amino acids. Trimming removed 8 bases from V and 1 base from J; junction bases left unmatched: 5. CDR3 in DNA: TGTGCCAGCCGTGGGGACAGGGAGAACACTGAAGCTTTCTTT. This gives the protein CASRGDRENTEAFF.

The chain joins TRBV6-1 to TRBJ2-7; no firm D call. Trimming removed 6 bases at V and 3 bases at J, with 12 bases between. The CDR3 loop spans 13 amino acids. The germline V gene has CDR1 MNHNS and CDR2 SASEGT. CDR3 region: CASRIQRVYEQYF. The CDR3 coding sequence is TGTGCCAGCAGAATACAGAGAGTCTACGAGCAGTACTTC.

This clone has just a few counts. The chain couples TRBV29-1 to TRBJ1-1, with D maybe TRBD1 (5 bases). V lost 7 bases, J lost 1 base, and 16 bases lay in between. Germline V lookup: CDR1 SQVTM, CDR2 ANQGSEA. The length of the CDR3 is 14 residues. The CDR3 region has the DNA TGCAGCGGGGCCCGGGGGGACTCGAACACTGAAGCTTTCTTT. Amino acid sequence: CSGARGDSNTEAFF.

This clone has a single count. V gene TRBV4-3 combines with J gene TRBJ1-2; TRBD1 is a possible D gene (6 bases). Trimming took 0 bases from V and 2 from J, leaving 16 bases between them. Germline CDR1 and CDR2: LGHNA and YSLEER. The CDR3 spans 17 residues. This CDR3 reads CASSQDMLGQKNYGYTF. The CDR3 DNA reads TGCGCCAGCAGCCAAGATATGTTAGGACAGAAGAACTATGGCTACACCTTC.

This chain connects TRBV18 to TRBJ2-2, with TRBD2 as a possible D gene (5 bases). V was shortened by 2 bases and J by 0 bases, with 10 bases between the two germline ends. The CDR3 length is 16 residues. Germline V gene sequence: CDR1 KGHSH, CDR2 LQKENI. The CDR3 DNA sequence: TGTGCCAGCTCACCAATGAGCGGCGCGAACACCGGGGAGCTGTTTTTT. Protein: CASSPMSGANTGELFF.

This chain connects TRBV2 to TRBJ2-6; D perhaps matches TRBD1 (5 bases). The CDR3 runs 14 residues. Germline CDR1 and CDR2: SNHLY and FYNNEI. V lost 8 bases and J lost 4, with 12 bases in between. CDR3 nucleotide sequence: TGTGCCAGCCAGGGTCGGTCCGGGGCCAACGTCCTGACTTTC. Translating gives CASQGRSGANVLTF.

J is TRBJ1-4 and V is TRBV6-1; TRBD1 agrees at 9 bases. The V gene end was trimmed by 6 bases and the J gene end by 8 bases; junction bases not matched to a gene: 10. The CDR3 has 15 residues. The germline V gene encodes CDR1 MNHNS and CDR2 SASEGT. CDR3 loop: CASRGGRTGDEKLFF. For the CDR3, the DNA is TGTGCCAGCAGGGGGGGGAGGACAGGGGACGAAAAACTGTTTTTT.

This clone was found once. This rearrangement joins TRBV5-4 to TRBJ1-4, with 7 bases lining up with TRBD1. V shed 0 bases and J 8 bases; nucleotides not matched to a gene: 4. The CDR3 has 14 residues. CDR1 and CDR2 from the germline V gene are SGHNT and YYREEE (reference sequence). DNA of the CDR3: TGTGCCAGCAGCTTGGGACAGGGTCGGGAAAAACTGTTTTTT. This sequence encodes CASSLGQGREKLFF.

This clone appeared once. V usage is TRBV7-6 and J usage is TRBJ1-5; TRBD1 matches 9 bases. Germline lookup yields CDR1 SGHVS and CDR2 FNYEAQ. V shed 3 bases, J shed 3 bases, and the junction held 6 bases outside the gene matches. The CDR3 spans 16 residues. This CDR3 is CASSLGTGTINQPQHF. The CDR3 DNA reads TGTGCCAGCAGCTTGGGGACAGGGACCATCAATCAGCCCCAGCATTTT.

The genes are TRBV5-4 and TRBJ2-7; perhaps TRBD2 as D (6 bases). V lost 1 base to trimming and J lost 5 bases, with 13 bases between them. This CDR3 spans 14 amino acids. Germline CDR1 reads SGHNT; CDR2 reads YYREEE (reference sequence). Written as DNA, the CDR3 is TGTGCCAGCAGCTTGTATGGGGGGTTCAACGAGCAGTACTTC. Amino acid sequence: CASSLYGGFNEQYF.

The rearrangement uses TRBV4-3 and TRBJ1-2; 9 bases line up with TRBD1. The CDR3 is 17 residues long. CDR1 is LGHNA and CDR2 is YSLEER in the germline V gene. V lost 0 bases, J lost 6 bases, and 11 bases stayed unmatched. In DNA form, the CDR3 reads TGCGCCAGCAGCCAAGACTACCAAACCGGGACAGGGCATGGCTACACCTTC. Protein: CASSQDYQTGTGHGYTF.

The rearrangement uses TRBV6-1 and TRBJ1-4, with D possibly TRBD1 on 5 matching bases. This CDR3 region has 16 residues. Trimming shortened V by 0 bases and J by 5 bases, and 13 bases separated the two germline ends. Germline CDR1 and CDR2: MNHNS and SASEGT. CDR3 DNA sequence: TGTGCCAGCAGTGAAGCGGTTGGGGCCACCAATGAAAAACTGTTTTTT. Amino acids: CASSEAVGATNEKLFF.

This clone has only one observation. V and J are TRBV28 and TRBJ2-7; D perhaps matches TRBD1 (5 bases). Germline lookup yields CDR1 MDHEN and CDR2 SYDVKM. The ends were cut back, 2 bases at V and 5 bases at J, with 10 bases in the middle. The CDR3 sequence is 13 residues long. CDR3 sequence reads: CASSLPGMHEQYF. The CDR3 DNA sequence: TGTGCCAGCAGTTTACCAGGGATGCACGAGCAGTACTTC. Complete variable domain (other parts from reference TRBV28 and TRBJ2-7): DVKVTQSSRYLVKRTGEKVFLECVQDMDHENMFWYRQDPGLGLRLIYFSYDVKMKEKGDIPEGYSVSREKKERFSLILESASTNQTSMYLCASSLPGMHEQYFGPGTRLTVT.

This chain links TRBV7-6 with TRBJ1-4, with D possibly being TRBD1 (6 bases). This CDR3 is built from 15 residues. CDR1 SGHVS and CDR2 FNYEAQ come from the germline V gene. V lost 3 bases and J 1 base, leaving 9 bases between the germline ends. CDR3 nucleotide sequence: TGTGCCAGCAGCTTCACAGGGTTAACTAATGAAAAACTGTTTTTT. Its protein is CASSFTGLTNEKLFF.

This sequence joins TRBV28 and TRBJ2-3; no clear D. The germline V gene encodes CDR1 MDHEN and CDR2 SYDVKM. Trimming removed 8 bases from V and 5 bases from J, with 8 bases in between. The CDR3 length is 11 residues. The CDR3 protein is CASVDLDTQYF. CDR3 in DNA: TGTGCCAGCGTTGACTTAGATACGCAGTATTTT.

This clone was found a few times. V and J are TRBV9 and TRBJ1-1, with a possible D match to TRBD1 (5 bases). CDR1 is SGDLS, CDR2 YYNGEE, per germline. V was pared by 4 bases and J by 1 base, with 14 bases between. This CDR3 comprises 15 residues. The CDR3 loop reads CASSTLTVPNTEAFF. The CDR3 nucleotides read TGTGCCAGCAGCACCCTGACAGTCCCGAACACTGAAGCTTTCTTT. Full variable domain (rest looked up from reference TRBV9 and TRBJ1-1): DSGVTQTPKHLITATGQRVTLRCSPRSGDLSVYWYQQSLDQGLQFLIQYYNGEERAKGNILERFSAQQFPDLHSELNLSSLELGDSALYFCASSTLTVPNTEAFFGQGTRLTVV.

The chain links TRBV19 to TRBJ1-1, with 8 positions matching TRBD1. The germline V gene encodes CDR1 LNHDA and CDR2 SQIVND (reference sequence). The CDR3 runs to 14 residues. V shed 3 bases and J 8 bases; nucleotides not matched to a gene: 8. CDR3 DNA: TGTGCCAGTAGTATCGATTCAGGGGGCTCCGAAGCTTTCTTT. Residues: CASSIDSGGSEAFF.

The chain carries TRBV27 and TRBJ1-5; D unclear. The V and J ends lost 6 bases and 1 base respectively, with 19 bases between them. The CDR3 runs to 17 residues. The germline gives CDR1 MNHEY, CDR2 SMNVEV (reference sequence). Here the CDR3 reads CASRPRDPVASNQPQHF. Written as DNA, the CDR3 is TGTGCCAGCAGACCCCGGGATCCGGTCGCAAGCAATCAGCCCCAGCATTTT.

The rearrangement links TRBV28 to TRBJ1-1, with D possibly TRBD1 on 6 matching bases. CDR1 is MDHEN and CDR2 is SYDVKM in the germline V gene. The CDR3 covers 15 residues. V lost 2 bases to trimming and J lost 1 base, with 11 bases between them. CDR3 DNA sequence: TGTGCCAGCAGTTTAGGGGGCAGGGAGAACACTGAAGCTTTCTTT. This sequence encodes CASSLGGRENTEAFF.

This clone was observed a few times. CDR3 in amino acids: CASSLGTGVGQPQHF. CDR3 coding DNA: TGTGCCAGCAGCTTGGGGACAGGGGTGGGTCAGCCCCAGCATTTT. V usage is TRBV7-9 and J usage is TRBJ1-5, with 10 bases lining up with TRBD1. CDR3 size: 15 residues. V dropped 3 bases and J dropped 6; count of bases not matched to a gene: 5. Germline V gene data show CDR1 as SEHNR and CDR2 as FQNEAQ (reference sequence).

In its sample, this clone was seen a few times. The rearrangement links TRBV30 to TRBJ2-1; possibly TRBD2 for D (6 bases). The CDR3 contains 14 residues. The V gene's germline CDR1 is GTSNPN and CDR2 SVGIG (reference sequence). The V gene lost 5 bases and the J gene lost 2 bases, with 13 bases spanning the gap. As DNA, the CDR3 is TGTGCCTGGGGGGACGGGGAGGCCTACAATGAGCAGTTCTTC. Translating it yields CAWGDGEAYNEQFF.

V gene TRBV6-6 combines with J gene TRBJ2-2; a weak D match, TRBD2 (7 bases). The V and J ends lost 3 bases and 9 bases respectively, with 11 bases between them. Germline CDR1 is MNHNY and CDR2 is SVGAGI (reference sequence). The length of the CDR3 is 13 residues. CDR3 sequence: CASSYGGGRELFF. For the CDR3, the DNA is TGTGCCAGCAGTTATGGGGGGGGCCGGGAGCTGTTTTTT.

This clone was recorded once. This sequence joins TRBV30 and TRBJ1-2; D call uncertain. Trimming left V 2 bases short and J 4 bases short, with 11 bases between. CDR1 GTSNPN and CDR2 SVGIG come from the germline V gene (reference sequence). CDR3 size: 13 residues. The chain's CDR3 is CAWSFPGTYGYTF. DNA for the CDR3: TGTGCCTGGAGTTTCCCAGGAACCTATGGCTACACCTTC.

In this sample, this clone turned up a few times. V is TRBV10-1 and J is TRBJ1-2; D perhaps matches TRBD1 (5 bases). V was clipped by 6 bases and J by 7 bases, with 15 bases between them. The CDR3 has 13 residues. CDR1 is WNHNN, CDR2 SYGVQD, per germline (reference sequence). CDR3 sequence reads: CASSMTVSRGYTF. CDR3 coding DNA: TGCGCCAGCAGCATGACAGTCAGTCGTGGCTACACCTTC.

The chain is built from TRBV30 and TRBJ1-2, with a possible D match to TRBD1 (6 bases). The V gene lost 5 bases and the J gene lost 14 bases, with 15 bases spanning the gap. The CDR3 has 10 amino acids. In germline, CDR1 is GTSNPN, CDR2 SVGIG (reference sequence). CDR3 region: CAWGRDTGTF. The CDR3 DNA reads as TGTGCCTGGGGCCGGGACACGGGTACCTTC.

V gene TRBV6-5 combines with J gene TRBJ1-2; tentative D call: TRBD1 (5 bases). V gave up 7 bases and J gave up 7 bases, with 13 bases separating them. Germline V gene sequence: CDR1 MNHEY, CDR2 SVGAGI. CDR3 size: 12 residues. The CDR3 is CASTARGGGYTF. The CDR3 DNA reads as TGTGCCAGCACCGCCCGGGGGGGTGGCTACACCTTC.